This T cell receptor (beta chain) was sequenced during a study of cytomegalovirus exposure and HLA in healthy donors. Study-wide context: HLA-typed donors were the source of around 77 million unique TCRs held in an early data release. Across 350 to 500 genotyped donors, roughly 80% landed in the Caucasian-associated ancestry cluster.

This CDR3 comprises 13 residues. The germline V gene encodes CDR1 MRHNA and CDR2 SNTAGT. Comments on this clone: The antigen remains undetermined. Germline is not matched at one junction end, which may reflect a read error.

Study-level points and caveats: Most TCR beta V segments were productive about 90% or about 30% of the time in an earlier analysis.

Researchers ran the PCR with 60 Vbeta and 13 Jbeta primers. The authors' processing: Roughly 11 million shared chains were among around 80 million unique TCR beta chains counted in a later analysis. Measured with immunoSEQ multiplex PCR; TCRdb has only the in-frame clones, and not every one. Clone size and V and J calls were adopted from that table, with D and trimming inferred from the DNA. The table for this sample gives roughly 120,000 clones. The receptor comes from a man aged 35 to 55 in good health and CMV-seronegative. The chain links TRBV6-4 to TRBJ2-1; the D gene is possibly TRBD2 (5 bases). Sequencing input: PBMCs. Here the CDR3 DNA reads TGTGCCAGCAGTGACTCTAGCGAGAATGGGCAGTTCTTC. It is translated as CASSDSSENGQFF.